This paragraph reports one TCR beta chain. The antigen is undetermined. The sample comes from a study of Graves' ophthalmopathy and Graves' hyperthyroidism. The wider study: Before any treatment, peripheral blood was taken at the initial diagnosis.

Ophthalmopathy donors' eye disease showed moderate-to-severe activity, CAS of at least 3, NOSPECS of at least 4 and duration under 3 months. Study results and caveats: For predicting ophthalmopathy progression, the model had 70.59% sensitivity and approximately 77% specificity.

RNA transcripts served as template for amplifying TCR beta CDR3 sequences. The first-round RT-PCR employed HTBI primers together with the Qiagen OneStep RT-PCR kit. A multiplex PCR was then performed as the second round. In TCRdb, the multiplex PCR reads were re-called with MiXCR into one record per CDR3 protein. Here the sample spans 300,000 to 400,000 distinct CDR3 sequences, roughly 15% being singletons. The CDR3 is 12 residues long. CDR1 is DFQATT and CDR2 is SNEGSKA in the germline V gene (reference sequence). Trimming stripped 5 bases from V and 2 bases from J, with 9 bases between. The sequence derives from an adult man with Graves' ophthalmopathy. The J gene is TRBJ1-2, the V gene TRBV20-1; D remains ambiguous. Sequencing was done on a sample of peripheral blood. The CDR3 nucleotides are TGCAGTGCTCCCGACGGCAACTATGGCTACACCTTC. This sequence encodes CSAPDGNYGYTF.